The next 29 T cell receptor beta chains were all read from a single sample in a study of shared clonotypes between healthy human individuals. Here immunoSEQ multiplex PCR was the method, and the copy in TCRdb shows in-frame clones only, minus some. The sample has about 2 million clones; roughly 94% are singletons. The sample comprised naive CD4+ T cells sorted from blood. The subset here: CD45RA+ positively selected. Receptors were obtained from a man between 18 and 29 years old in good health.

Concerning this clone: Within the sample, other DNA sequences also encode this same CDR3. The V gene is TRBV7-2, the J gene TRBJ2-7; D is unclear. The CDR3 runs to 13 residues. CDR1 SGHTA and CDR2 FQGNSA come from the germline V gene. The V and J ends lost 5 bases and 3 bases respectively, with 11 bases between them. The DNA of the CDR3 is TGTGCCAGCAGCCTTGTAGGCGGCTACGAGCAGTACTTC. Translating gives CASSLVGGYEQYF.

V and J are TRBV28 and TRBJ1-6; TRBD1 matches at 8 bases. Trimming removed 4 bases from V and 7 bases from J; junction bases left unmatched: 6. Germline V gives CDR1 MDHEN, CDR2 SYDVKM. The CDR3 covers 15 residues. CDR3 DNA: TGTGCCAGCAGTTCCAAAGGACAGGGAAATTCACCCCTCCACTTT. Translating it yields CASSSKGQGNSPLHF.

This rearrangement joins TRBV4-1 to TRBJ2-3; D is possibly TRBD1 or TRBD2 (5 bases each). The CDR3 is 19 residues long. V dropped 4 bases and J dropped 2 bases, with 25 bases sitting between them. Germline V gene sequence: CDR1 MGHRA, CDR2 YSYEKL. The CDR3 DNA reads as TGCGCCAGCAGCCCGAACTCCAATGCCGGGACCGGAAACACAGATACGCAGTATTTT. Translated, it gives CASSPNSNAGTGNTDTQYF.

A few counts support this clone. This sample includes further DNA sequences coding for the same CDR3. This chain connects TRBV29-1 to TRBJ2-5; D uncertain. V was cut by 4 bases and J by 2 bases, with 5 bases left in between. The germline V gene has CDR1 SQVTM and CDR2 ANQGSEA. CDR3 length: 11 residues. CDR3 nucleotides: TGCAGCGTTGGGTGGCAAGAGACCCAGTACTTC. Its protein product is CSVGWQETQYF.

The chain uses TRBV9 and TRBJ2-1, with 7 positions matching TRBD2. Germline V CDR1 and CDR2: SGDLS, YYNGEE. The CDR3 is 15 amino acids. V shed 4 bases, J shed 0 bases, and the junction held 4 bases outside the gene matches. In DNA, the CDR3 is TGTGCCAGCAGCCCAGCGGGAACCTCCTACAATGAGCAGTTCTTC. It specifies CASSPAGTSYNEQFF.

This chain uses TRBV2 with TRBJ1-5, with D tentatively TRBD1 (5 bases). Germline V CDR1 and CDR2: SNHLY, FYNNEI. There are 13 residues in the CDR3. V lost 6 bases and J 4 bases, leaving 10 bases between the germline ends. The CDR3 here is CASRGDPNQPQHF. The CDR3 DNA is TGTGCCAGCAGAGGGGACCCGAATCAGCCCCAGCATTTT.

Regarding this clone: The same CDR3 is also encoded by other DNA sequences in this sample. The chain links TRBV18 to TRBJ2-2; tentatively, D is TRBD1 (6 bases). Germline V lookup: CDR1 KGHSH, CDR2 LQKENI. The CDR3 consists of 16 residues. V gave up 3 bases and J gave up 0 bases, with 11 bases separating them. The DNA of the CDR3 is TGTGCCAGCTCACCGATCACAGGGACGAACACCGGGGAGCTGTTTTTT. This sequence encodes CASSPITGTNTGELFF.

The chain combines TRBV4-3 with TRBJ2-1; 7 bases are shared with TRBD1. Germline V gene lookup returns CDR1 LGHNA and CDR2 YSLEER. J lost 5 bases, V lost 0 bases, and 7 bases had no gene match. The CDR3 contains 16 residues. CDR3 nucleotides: TGCGCCAGCAGCCAAGATCGGACAGGATTTCACAATGAGCAGTTCTTC. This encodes CASSQDRTGFHNEQFF.

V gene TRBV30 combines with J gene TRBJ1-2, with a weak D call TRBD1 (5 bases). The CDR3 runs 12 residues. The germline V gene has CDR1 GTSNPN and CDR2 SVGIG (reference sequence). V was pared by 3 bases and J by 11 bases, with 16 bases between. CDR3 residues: CAWSIQGVGYTF. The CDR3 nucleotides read TGTGCCTGGAGCATTCAGGGCGTGGGTTACACCTTC.

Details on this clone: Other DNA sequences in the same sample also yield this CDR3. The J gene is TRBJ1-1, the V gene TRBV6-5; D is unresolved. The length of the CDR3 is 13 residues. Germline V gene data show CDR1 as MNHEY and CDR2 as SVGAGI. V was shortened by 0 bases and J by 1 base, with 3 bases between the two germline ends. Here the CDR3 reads CASSYSQNTEAFF. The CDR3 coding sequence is TGTGCCAGCAGTTACTCCCAGAACACTGAAGCTTTCTTT.

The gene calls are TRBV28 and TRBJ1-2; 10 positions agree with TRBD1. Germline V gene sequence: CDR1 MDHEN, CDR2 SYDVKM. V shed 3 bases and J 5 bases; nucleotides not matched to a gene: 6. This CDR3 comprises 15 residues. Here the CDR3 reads CASSFLVGQGYGYTF. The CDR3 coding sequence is TGTGCCAGCAGTTTTCTGGTGGGACAGGGGTATGGCTACACCTTC.

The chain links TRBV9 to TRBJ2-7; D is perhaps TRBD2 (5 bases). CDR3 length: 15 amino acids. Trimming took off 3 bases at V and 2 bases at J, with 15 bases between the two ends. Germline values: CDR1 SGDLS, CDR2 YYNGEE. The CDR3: CASSGIGLGAYEQYF. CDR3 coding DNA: TGTGCCAGCAGCGGGATTGGACTGGGTGCCTACGAGCAGTACTTC.

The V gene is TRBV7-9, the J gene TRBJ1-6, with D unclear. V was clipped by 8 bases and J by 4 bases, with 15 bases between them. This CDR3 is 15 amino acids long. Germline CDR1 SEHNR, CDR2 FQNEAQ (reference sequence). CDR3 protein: CASQPLGSYNSPLHF. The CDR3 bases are TGTGCCAGCCAGCCCTTGGGGTCGTATAATTCACCCCTCCACTTT.

The CDR3 DNA reads TGTGCCAGCAGTTCTGAACAGGTCTATAGTGGCTACACCTTC. This gives the protein CASSSEQVYSGYTF. The gene calls are TRBV28 and TRBJ1-2; D may be TRBD1 (5 bases). CDR3 length: 14 residues. CDR1 is MDHEN, CDR2 SYDVKM, per germline. Trimming cost V 4 bases and J 7 bases, with 16 bases left between them.

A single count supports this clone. CDR3 sequence: CASSLSPSPYEQYF. The CDR3 DNA is TGTGCCAGCAGTTTGTCTCCGTCTCCCTACGAGCAGTACTTC. The chain combines TRBV7-9 with TRBJ2-7; D is ambiguous. CDR3 length equals 14 residues. The germline V gene has CDR1 SEHNR and CDR2 FQNEAQ (reference sequence). The germline V and J ends were trimmed by 6 bases and 2 bases, with 14 bases remaining between them. Variable domain in full (rest from reference TRBV7-9 and TRBJ2-7): DTGVSQNPRHKITKRGQNVTFRCDPISEHNRLYWYRQTLGQGPEFLTYFQNEAQLEKSRLLSDRFSAERPKGSFSTLEIQRTEQGDSAMYLCASSLSPSPYEQYFGPGTRLTVT.

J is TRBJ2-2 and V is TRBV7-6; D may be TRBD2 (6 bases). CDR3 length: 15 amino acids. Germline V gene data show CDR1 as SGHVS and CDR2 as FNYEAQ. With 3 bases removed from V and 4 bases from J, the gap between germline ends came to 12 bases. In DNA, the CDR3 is TGTGCCAGCAGCTTCGGCTTGGAGGGCACCGGGGAGCTGTTTTTT. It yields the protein CASSFGLEGTGELFF.

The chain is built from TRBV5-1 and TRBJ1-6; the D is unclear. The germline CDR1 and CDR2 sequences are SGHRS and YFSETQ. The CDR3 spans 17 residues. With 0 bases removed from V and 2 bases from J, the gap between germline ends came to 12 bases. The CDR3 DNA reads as TGCGCCAGCAGCTTGGGCGGGAAAACGACCTATAATTCACCCCTCCACTTT. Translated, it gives CASSLGGKTTYNSPLHF. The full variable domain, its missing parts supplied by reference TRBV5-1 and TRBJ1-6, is KAGVTQTPRYLIKTRGQQVTLSCSPISGHRSVSWYQQTPGQGLQFLFEYFSETQRNKGNFPGRFSGRQFSNSRSEMNVSTLELGDSALYLCASSLGGKTTYNSPLHFGNGTRLTVT.

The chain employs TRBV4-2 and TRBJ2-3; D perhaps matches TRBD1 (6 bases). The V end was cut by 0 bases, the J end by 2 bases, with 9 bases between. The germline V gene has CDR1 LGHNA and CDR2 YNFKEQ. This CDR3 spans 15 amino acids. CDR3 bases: TGTGCCAGCAGCCAAGAGGGGGCCGTCACAGATACGCAGTATTTT. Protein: CASSQEGAVTDTQYF.

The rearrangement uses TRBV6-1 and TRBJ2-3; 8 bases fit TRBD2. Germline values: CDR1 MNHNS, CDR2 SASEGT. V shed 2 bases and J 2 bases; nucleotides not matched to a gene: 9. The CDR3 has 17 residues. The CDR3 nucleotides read TGTGCCAGCAGTGAACGATGGCGGGGGGCCTCCACAGATACGCAGTATTTT. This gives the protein CASSERWRGASTDTQYF.

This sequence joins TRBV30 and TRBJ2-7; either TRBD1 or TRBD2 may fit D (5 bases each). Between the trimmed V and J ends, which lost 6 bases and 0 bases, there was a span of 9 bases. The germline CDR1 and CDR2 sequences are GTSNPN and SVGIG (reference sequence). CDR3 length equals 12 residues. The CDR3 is CACRGVSYEQYF. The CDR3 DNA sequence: TGTGCCTGCAGAGGGGTCTCCTACGAGCAGTACTTC.

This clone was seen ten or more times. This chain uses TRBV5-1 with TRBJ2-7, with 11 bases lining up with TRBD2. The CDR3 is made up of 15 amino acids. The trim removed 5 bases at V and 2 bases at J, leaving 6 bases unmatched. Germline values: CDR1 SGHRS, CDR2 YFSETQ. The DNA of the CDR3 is TGCGCCAGCAGGATGACTAGCGGGACCCCCTACGAGCAGTACTTC. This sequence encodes CASRMTSGTPYEQYF. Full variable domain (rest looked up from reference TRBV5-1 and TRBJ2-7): KAGVTQTPRYLIKTRGQQVTLSCSPISGHRSVSWYQQTPGQGLQFLFEYFSETQRNKGNFPGRFSGRQFSNSRSEMNVSTLELGDSALYLCASRMTSGTPYEQYFGPGTRLTVT.

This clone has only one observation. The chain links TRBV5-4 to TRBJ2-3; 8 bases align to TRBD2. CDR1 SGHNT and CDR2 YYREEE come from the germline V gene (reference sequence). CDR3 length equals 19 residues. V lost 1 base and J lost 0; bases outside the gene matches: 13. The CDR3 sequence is CASSLSGQRGRTSTDTQYF. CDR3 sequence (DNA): TGTGCCAGCAGCTTGTCTGGCCAGCGGGGGCGCACTAGCACAGATACGCAGTATTTT.

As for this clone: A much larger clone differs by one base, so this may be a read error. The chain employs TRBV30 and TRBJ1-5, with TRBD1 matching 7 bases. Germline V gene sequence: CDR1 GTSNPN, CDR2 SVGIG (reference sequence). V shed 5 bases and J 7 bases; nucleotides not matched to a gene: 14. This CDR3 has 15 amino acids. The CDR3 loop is CAWQEGALVGQPQHF. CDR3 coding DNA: TGTGCCTGGCAAGAGGGGGCCCTGGTGGGACAGCCCCAGCATTTT.

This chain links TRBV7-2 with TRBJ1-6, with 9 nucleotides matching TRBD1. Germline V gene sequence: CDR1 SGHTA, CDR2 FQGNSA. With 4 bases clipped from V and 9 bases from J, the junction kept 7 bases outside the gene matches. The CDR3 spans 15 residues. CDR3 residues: CASSSVTGGLSPLHF. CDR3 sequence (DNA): TGTGCCAGCAGCTCAGTGACAGGGGGACTTTCACCCCTCCACTTT.

In DNA form, the CDR3 reads TGCGCCAGCAGCTGGGACGGGACGGGCGAGCAGTACTTC. Residues: CASSWDGTGEQYF. The rearrangement links TRBV5-1 to TRBJ2-7; D possibly uses TRBD1 or TRBD2 (5 bases each). The germline CDR1 and CDR2 sequences are SGHRS and YFSETQ. CDR3 length: 13 amino acids. V was cut by 3 bases and J by 6 bases, with 13 bases left in between.

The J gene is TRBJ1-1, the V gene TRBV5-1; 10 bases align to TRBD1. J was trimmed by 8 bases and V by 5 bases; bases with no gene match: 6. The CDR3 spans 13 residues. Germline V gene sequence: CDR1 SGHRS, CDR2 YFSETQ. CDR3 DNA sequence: TGCGCCAGCAGAAAGCCGGGACAGGGGGAAGCTTTCTTT. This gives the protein CASRKPGQGEAFF.

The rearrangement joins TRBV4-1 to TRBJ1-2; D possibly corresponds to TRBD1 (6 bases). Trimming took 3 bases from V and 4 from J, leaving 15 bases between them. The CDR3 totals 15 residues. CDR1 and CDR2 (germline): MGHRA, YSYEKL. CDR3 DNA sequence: TGCGCCAGCAGCCAGGTTCGGGGGGCGATCTATGGCTACACCTTC. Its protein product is CASSQVRGAIYGYTF.

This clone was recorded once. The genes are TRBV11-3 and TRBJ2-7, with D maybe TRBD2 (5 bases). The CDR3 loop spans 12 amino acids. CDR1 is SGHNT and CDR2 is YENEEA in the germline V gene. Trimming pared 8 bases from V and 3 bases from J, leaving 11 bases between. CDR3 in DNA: TGTGCCAGCTCGTTCGGGGACTACGAGCAGTACTTC. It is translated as CASSFGDYEQYF.

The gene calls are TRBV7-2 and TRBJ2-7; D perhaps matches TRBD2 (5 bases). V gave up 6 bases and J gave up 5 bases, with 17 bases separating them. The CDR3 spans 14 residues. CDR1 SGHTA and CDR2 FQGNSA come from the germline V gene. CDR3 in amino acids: CASRSLGSRDEQYF. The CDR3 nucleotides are TGTGCCAGCAGATCATTGGGGAGCCGCGACGAGCAGTACTTC.